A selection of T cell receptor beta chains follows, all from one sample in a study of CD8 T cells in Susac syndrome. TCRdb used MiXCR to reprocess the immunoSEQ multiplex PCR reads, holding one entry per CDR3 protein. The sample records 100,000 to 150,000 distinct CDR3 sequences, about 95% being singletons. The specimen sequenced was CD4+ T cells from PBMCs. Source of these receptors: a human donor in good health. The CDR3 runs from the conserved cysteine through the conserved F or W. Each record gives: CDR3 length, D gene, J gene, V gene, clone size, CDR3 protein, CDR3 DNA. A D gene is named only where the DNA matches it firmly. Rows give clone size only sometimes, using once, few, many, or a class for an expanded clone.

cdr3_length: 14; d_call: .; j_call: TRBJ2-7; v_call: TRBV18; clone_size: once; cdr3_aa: CASSPTQSVIEQYF; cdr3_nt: TGTGCCAGCTCACCAACACAGAGTGTCATCGAGCAGTACTTC
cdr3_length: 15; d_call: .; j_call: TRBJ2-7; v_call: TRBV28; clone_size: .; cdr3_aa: CASAGVRGTPYEQYF; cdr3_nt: TGTGCCAGCGCCGGAGTGAGAGGGACCCCCTACGAGCAGTACTTC
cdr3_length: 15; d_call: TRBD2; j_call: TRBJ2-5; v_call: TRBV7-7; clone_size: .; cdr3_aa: CASSATSGSWETQYF; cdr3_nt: TGTGCTAGCAGCGCCACTAGCGGGAGTTGGGAGACCCAGTACTTC
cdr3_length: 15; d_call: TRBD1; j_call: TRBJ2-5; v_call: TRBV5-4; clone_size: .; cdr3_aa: CASRTGTGVEETQYF; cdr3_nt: TGTGCCAGCAGAACCGGGACAGGGGTAGAAGAGACCCAGTACTTC
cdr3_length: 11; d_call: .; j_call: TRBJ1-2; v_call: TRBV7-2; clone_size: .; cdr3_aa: CASSPYYGYTF; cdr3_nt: TGTGCCAGCAGCCCCTACTATGGCTACACCTTC
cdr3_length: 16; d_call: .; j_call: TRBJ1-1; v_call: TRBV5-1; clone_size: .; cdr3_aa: CASSPRRRNVDTEAFF; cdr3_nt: TGCGCCAGCAGCCCGAGGAGGAGGAATGTAGACACTGAAGCTTTCTTT
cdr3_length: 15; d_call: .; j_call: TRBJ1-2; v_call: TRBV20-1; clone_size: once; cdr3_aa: CSAKKTTGKEDGYTF; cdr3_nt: TGCAGTGCCAAAAAGACGACCGGGAAAGAAGATGGCTACACCTTC
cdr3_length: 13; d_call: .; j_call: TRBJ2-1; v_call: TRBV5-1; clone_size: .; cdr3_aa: CASSPGGSNEQFF; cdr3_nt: TGCGCCAGCAGCCCGGGTGGTTCGAATGAGCAGTTCTTC
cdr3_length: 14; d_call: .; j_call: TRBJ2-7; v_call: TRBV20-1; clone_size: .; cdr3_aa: CSARDLRGGREQYF; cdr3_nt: TGCAGTGCTAGAGATCTGCGAGGAGGCCGCGAGCAGTACTTC
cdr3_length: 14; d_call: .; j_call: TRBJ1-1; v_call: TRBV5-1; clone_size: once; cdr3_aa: CASSSLTVDTEAFF; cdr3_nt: TGCGCCAGCAGTTCCCTGACAGTCGACACTGAAGCTTTCTTT
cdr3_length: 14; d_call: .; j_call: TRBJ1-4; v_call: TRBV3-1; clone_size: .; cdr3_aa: CASTATLRGEKLFF; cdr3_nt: TGTGCCAGCACCGCGACACTACGGGGGGAAAAACTGTTTTTT
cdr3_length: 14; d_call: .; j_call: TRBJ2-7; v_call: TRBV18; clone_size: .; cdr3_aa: CASSPPTGTYEQYF; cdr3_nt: TGTGCCAGCTCACCACCGACCGGTACCTACGAGCAGTACTTC
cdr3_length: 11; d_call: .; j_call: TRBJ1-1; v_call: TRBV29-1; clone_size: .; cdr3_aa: CSGRLGGEAFF; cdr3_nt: TGCAGCGGCCGTTTGGGCGGTGAAGCTTTCTTT
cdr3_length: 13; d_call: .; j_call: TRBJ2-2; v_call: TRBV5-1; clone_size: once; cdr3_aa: CASSTGNTGELFF; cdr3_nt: TGCGCCAGCAGCACTGGGAACACCGGGGAGCTGTTTTTT
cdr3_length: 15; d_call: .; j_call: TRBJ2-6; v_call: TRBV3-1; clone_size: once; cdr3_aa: CASSQGTSGANVLTF; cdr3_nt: TGTGCCAGCAGCCAAGGGACGTCTGGGGCCAACGTCCTGACTTTC
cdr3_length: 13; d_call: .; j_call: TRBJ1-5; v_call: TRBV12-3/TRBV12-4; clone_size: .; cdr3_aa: CASSLKVDQPQHF; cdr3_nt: TGTGCCAGCAGTTTAAAGGTGGATCAGCCCCAGCATTTT
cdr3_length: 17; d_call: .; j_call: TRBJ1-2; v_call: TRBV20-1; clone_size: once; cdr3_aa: CSARDGDSLIANYGYTF; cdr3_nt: TGCAGTGCTAGAGATGGGGACTCGCTAATCGCTAACTATGGCTACACCTTC
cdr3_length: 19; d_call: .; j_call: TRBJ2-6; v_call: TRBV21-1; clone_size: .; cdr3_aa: CASSKEGRQDGSGANVLTF; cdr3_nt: TGTGCCAGCAGCAAAGAAGGCCGCCAAGACGGCTCTGGGGCCAACGTCCTGACTTTC
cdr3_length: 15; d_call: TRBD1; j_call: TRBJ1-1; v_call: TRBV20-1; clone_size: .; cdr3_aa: CSADGQGSLYTEAFF; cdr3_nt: TGCAGTGCAGATGGACAGGGATCCTTGTACACTGAAGCTTTCTTT
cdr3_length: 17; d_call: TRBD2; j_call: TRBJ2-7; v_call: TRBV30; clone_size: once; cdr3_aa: CAWSHLRASGSVNEQYF; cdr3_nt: TGTGCCTGGAGCCACCTTAGGGCTAGCGGGAGTGTCAACGAGCAGTACTTC
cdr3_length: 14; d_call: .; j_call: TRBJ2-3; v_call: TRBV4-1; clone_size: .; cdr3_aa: CASSPWGTADTQYF; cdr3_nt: TGCGCCAGCTCTCCGTGGGGCACAGCAGATACGCAGTATTTT
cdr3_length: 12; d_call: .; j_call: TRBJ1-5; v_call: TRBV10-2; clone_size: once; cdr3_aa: CASSRDHVPQHF; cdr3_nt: TGCGCCAGCAGTCGCGACCACGTGCCCCAGCATTTT
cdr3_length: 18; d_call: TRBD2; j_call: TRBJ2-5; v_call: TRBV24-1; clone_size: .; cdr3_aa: CATSDQPQAGVNGETQYF; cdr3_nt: TGTGCCACCAGTGATCAACCACAGGCGGGAGTCAATGGTGAGACCCAGTACTTC
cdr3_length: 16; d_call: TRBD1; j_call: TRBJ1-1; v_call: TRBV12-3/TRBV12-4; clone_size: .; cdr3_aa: CASSPGDRAWGTEAFF; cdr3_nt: TGTGCCAGCAGTCCGGGGGACAGGGCATGGGGAACTGAAGCTTTCTTT
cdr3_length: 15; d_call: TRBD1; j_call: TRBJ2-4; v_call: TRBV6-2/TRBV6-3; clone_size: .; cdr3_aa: CASSSGQVTKNIQYF; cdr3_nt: TGTGCCAGCAGTTCGGGACAGGTGACAAAAAACATTCAGTACTTC
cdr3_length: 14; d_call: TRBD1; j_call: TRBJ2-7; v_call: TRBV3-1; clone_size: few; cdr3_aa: CASSFGQGDYEQYF; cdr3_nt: TGTGCCAGCAGCTTCGGACAGGGTGACTACGAGCAGTACTTC
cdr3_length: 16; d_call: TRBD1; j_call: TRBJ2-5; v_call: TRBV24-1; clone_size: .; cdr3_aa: CATSEQDRGPWETQYF; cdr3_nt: TGTGCCACCAGTGAGCAGGACAGGGGGCCTTGGGAGACCCAGTACTTC
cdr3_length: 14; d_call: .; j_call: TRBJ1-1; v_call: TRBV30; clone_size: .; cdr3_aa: CAWSVNNLRGEAFF; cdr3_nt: TGTGCCTGGAGTGTTAATAACCTTCGGGGTGAAGCTTTCTTT
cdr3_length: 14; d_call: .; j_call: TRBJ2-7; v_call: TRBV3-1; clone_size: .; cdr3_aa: CASSQVGGGYEQYF; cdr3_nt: TGTGCCAGCAGCCAAGTAGGGGGAGGTTACGAGCAGTACTTC
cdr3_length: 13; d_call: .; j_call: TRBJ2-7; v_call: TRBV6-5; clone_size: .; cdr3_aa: CATNPGLSYEQYF; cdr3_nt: TGTGCCACAAATCCCGGGTTATCCTACGAGCAGTACTTC
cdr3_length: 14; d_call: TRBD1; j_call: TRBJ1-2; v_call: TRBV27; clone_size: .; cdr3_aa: CASSLSRGTDGYTF; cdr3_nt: TGTGCCAGCAGTTTATCCAGGGGGACGGATGGCTACACCTTC
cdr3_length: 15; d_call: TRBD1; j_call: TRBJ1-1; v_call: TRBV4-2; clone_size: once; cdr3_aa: CASSRGGTGTTEAFF; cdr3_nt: TGTGCCAGCAGCCGGGGAGGGACAGGGACAACTGAAGCTTTCTTT
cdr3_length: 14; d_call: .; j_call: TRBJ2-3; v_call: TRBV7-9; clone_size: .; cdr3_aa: CASSYRESTDTQYF; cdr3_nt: TGTGCCAGCAGCTACAGGGAGAGCACAGATACGCAGTATTTT
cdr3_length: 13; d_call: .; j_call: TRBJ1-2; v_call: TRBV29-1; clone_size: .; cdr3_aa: CSVENPTLYGYTF; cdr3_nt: TGCAGCGTTGAGAACCCCACTCTATATGGCTACACCTTC
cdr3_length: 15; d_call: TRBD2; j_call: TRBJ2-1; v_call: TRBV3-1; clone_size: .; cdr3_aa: CASSPAGGDYNEQFF; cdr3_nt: TGTGCCAGCAGCCCAGCGGGAGGTGACTACAATGAGCAGTTCTTC
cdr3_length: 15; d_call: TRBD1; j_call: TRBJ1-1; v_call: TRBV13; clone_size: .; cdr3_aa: CASSTYDRANTEAFF; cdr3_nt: TGTGCCAGCAGCACCTACGACAGGGCGAACACTGAAGCTTTCTTT
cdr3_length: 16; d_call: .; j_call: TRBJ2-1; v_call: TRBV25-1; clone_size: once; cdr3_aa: CASKLPEANTYNEQFF; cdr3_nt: TGTGCCAGCAAATTACCGGAGGCCAATACTTACAATGAGCAGTTCTTC
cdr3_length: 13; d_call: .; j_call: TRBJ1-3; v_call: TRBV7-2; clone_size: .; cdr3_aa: CASYGVNGNTIYF; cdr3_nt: TGTGCCAGCTACGGAGTGAATGGAAACACCATATATTTT
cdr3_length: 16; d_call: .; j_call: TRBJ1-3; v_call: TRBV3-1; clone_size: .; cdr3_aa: CASSQALSPSGNTIYF; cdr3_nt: TGTGCCAGCAGCCAAGCCCTCTCCCCCTCTGGAAACACCATATATTTT
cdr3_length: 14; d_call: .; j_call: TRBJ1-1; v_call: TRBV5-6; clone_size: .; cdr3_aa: CASSWGRANTEAFF; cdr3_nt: TGTGCCAGCAGCTGGGGGAGGGCGAACACTGAAGCTTTCTTT
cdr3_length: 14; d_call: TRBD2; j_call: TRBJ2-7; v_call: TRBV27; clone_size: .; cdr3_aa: CAVRLAGGPYEQYF; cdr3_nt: TGTGCCGTCCGACTAGCGGGAGGCCCCTACGAGCAGTACTTC
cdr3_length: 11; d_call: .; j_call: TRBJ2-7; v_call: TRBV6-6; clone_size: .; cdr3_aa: CASSRDREQYF; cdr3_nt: TGTGCCAGCAGCCGGGACCGGGAGCAGTACTTC
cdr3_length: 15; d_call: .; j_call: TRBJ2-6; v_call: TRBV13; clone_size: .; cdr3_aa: CASSLFLSGANVLTF; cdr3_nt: TGTGCCAGCAGCTTATTTTTGTCTGGGGCCAACGTCCTGACTTTC
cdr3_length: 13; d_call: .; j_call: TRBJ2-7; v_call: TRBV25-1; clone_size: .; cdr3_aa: CASSLGGLYEQYF; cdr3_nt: TGTGCCAGCTCCCTCGGGGGCCTCTACGAGCAGTACTTC
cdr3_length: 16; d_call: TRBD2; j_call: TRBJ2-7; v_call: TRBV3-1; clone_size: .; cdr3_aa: CASSQRRPSGRDEQYF; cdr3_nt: TGTGCCAGCAGCCAAAGGCGCCCTAGCGGGAGAGACGAGCAGTACTTC
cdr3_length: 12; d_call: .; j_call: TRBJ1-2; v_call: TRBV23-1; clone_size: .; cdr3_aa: CASVRDGGGYTF; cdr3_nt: TGCGCCAGCGTCCGGGATGGGGGGGGCTACACCTTC
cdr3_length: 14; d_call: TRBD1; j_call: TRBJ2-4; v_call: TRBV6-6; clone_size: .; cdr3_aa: CASSLQGATDIQYF; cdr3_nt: TGTGCCAGCAGTTTGCAGGGGGCGACTGACATTCAGTACTTC
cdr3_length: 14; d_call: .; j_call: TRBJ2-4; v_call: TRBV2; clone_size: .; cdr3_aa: CASSEKGTGNIQYF; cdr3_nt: TGTGCCAGCAGTGAAAAAGGCACAGGAAACATTCAGTACTTC
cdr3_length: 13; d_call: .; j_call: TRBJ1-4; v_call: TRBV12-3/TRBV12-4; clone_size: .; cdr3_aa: CASSLRTVEKLFF; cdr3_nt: TGTGCCAGCAGTTTGAGGACAGTCGAAAAACTGTTTTTT
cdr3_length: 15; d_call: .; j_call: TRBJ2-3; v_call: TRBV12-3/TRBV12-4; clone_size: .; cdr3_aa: CASSLRGRNTDTQYF; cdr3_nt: TGTGCCAGCAGTTTGAGAGGGCGAAACACAGATACGCAGTATTTT
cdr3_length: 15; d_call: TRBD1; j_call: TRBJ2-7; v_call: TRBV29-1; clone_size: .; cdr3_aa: CSVDPGQSEPYEQYF; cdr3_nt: TGCAGCGTTGACCCGGGACAGTCGGAGCCCTACGAGCAGTACTTC
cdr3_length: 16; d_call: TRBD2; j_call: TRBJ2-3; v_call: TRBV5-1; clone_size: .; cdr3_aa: CASSLGLAGRADTQYF; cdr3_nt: TGCGCCAGCAGCTTAGGACTAGCGGGAAGGGCAGATACGCAGTATTTT
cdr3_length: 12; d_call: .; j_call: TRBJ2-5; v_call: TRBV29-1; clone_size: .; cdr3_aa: CSVSERLETQYF; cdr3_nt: TGCAGCGTTTCCGAGAGGTTAGAGACCCAGTACTTC
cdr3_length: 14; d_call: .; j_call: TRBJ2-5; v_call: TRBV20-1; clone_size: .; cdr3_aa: CSASSGVGQETQYF; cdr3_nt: TGCAGTGCTAGTAGCGGAGTAGGACAAGAGACCCAGTACTTC